These 21 T cell receptor beta chains share one sample of origin, sequenced in a study of blood T cell repertoires in COVID-19. Sequenced by immunoSEQ multiplex PCR; TCRdb stores in-frame clones only, minus some. The table has a few hundred thousand clones, 75% to 90% seen once. Sequencing was carried out using PBMCs or T cells enriched from blood (not recorded which). Receptors were obtained from a woman between 45 and 60 years old who had recovered from COVID-19.

The chain links TRBV9 to TRBJ2-3; 9 bases map to TRBD1. The CDR3 consists of 14 residues. The V segment lost 6 bases and the J segment 5 bases; nucleotides outside the gene matches: 7. The germline V gene has CDR1 SGDLS and CDR2 YYNGEE. The CDR3 reads CASTLGQGQDTQYF. CDR3 nucleotide sequence: TGTGCCAGCACCCTAGGACAGGGGCAAGATACGCAGTATTTT.

The rearrangement joins TRBV14 to TRBJ2-1; tentatively, D is TRBD1 (7 bases). Germline values: CDR1 SGHDN, CDR2 FVKESK. V lost 4 bases and J lost 0, with 10 bases in between. The CDR3 is 15 amino acids. CDR3 in amino acids: CASSPQGGSYNEQFF. DNA for the CDR3: TGTGCCAGCAGCCCGCAGGGGGGCTCCTACAATGAGCAGTTCTTC.

The chain carries TRBV27 and TRBJ2-7; TRBD1 aligns across 11 bases. The CDR3 is 14 residues long. CDR1 is MNHEY, CDR2 SMNVEV, per germline (reference sequence). V was clipped by 5 bases and J by 1 base; unmatched bases: 1. The DNA for the CDR3 is TGTGCCAGCAGTGGGACAGGGGGGTCCTACGAGCAGTACTTC. This gives the protein CASSGTGGSYEQYF.

This clone appeared once. This rearrangement joins TRBV24-1 to TRBJ1-5; D remains unclear. The germline V gene encodes CDR1 KGHDR and CDR2 SFDVKD. Between the trimmed V and J ends, which lost 5 bases and 6 bases, there was a span of 10 bases. This CDR3 has 13 residues. The CDR3 DNA is TGTGCCACCAGTGTTCGGGGATTTCAGCCCCAGCATTTT. It specifies CATSVRGFQPQHF.

The chain carries TRBV10-3 and TRBJ2-7; D not resolved. Germline V gene lookup returns CDR1 ENHRY and CDR2 SYGVKD. Trimming cost V 0 bases and J 6 bases, with 6 bases left between them. This CDR3 has 12 residues. The CDR3 protein is CAISESNSEQYF. In DNA, the CDR3 is TGTGCCATCAGTGAGTCGAACTCCGAGCAGTACTTC.

CDR3 DNA: TGTGCCAGCTCAAACCGGGACAGGGACTCCTACGAGCAGTACTTC. Its translation: CASSNRDRDSYEQYF. The chain carries TRBV18 and TRBJ2-7; 9 bases align to TRBD1. Germline lookup yields CDR1 KGHSH and CDR2 LQKENI. With V trimmed by 5 bases and J by 0 bases, 5 bases remained unmatched. The CDR3 spans 15 residues.

This clone was detected once. J is TRBJ2-3 and V is TRBV18; D uncertain. This CDR3 has 13 residues. Germline V lookup: CDR1 KGHSH, CDR2 LQKENI. V dropped 3 bases and J dropped 1 base, with 5 bases sitting between them. This CDR3 is CASSPAGTDTQYF. For the CDR3, the DNA is TGTGCCAGCTCACCCGCGGGCACAGATACGCAGTATTTT.

The V gene is TRBV25-1, the J gene TRBJ1-2; 9 bases are shared with TRBD1. Germline CDR1 MGHDK, CDR2 SYGVNS. This CDR3 comprises 14 residues. V shed 5 bases and J 8 bases; nucleotides not matched to a gene: 9. The CDR3 is CASSRDGTGRGYTF. In nucleotides, the CDR3 is TGTGCCAGCAGTCGAGACGGGACAGGGCGCGGCTACACCTTC.

The rearrangement joins TRBV24-1 to TRBJ2-1; the match to TRBD2 covers 12 bases. The CDR3 length is 16 residues. Germline V gives CDR1 KGHDR, CDR2 SFDVKD. V lost 6 bases and J lost 2; bases outside the gene matches: 4. The CDR3 region is CATSTSGGTPYNEQFF. CDR3 DNA sequence: TGTGCCACCAGTACTAGCGGGGGGACCCCCTACAATGAGCAGTTCTTC.

This chain uses TRBV24-1 with TRBJ1-5; TRBD1 is a possible D gene (5 bases). The CDR3 is 16 residues long. In germline, CDR1 is KGHDR, CDR2 SFDVKD. V lost 3 bases to trimming and J lost 0 bases, with 11 bases between them. The CDR3 sequence is CATSDMTVLSNQPQHF. DNA of the CDR3: TGTGCCACCAGTGATATGACAGTCCTTAGCAATCAGCCCCAGCATTTT.

J is TRBJ2-7 and V is TRBV7-9; the match to TRBD1 covers 7 bases. Losses at the gene ends were 4 bases for V and 2 bases for J; bases not matched to a gene: 5. The CDR3 loop spans 14 amino acids. The V gene's germline CDR1 is SEHNR and CDR2 FQNEAQ (reference sequence). CDR3 DNA sequence: TGTGCCAGCAGCTCCCGGGACAGCGCCTACGAGCAGTACTTC. Encoded protein: CASSSRDSAYEQYF. Together with reference TRBV7-9 and TRBJ2-7, the CDR3 gives the full variable domain: DTGVSQNPRHKITKRGQNVTFRCDPISEHNRLYWYRQTLGQGPEFLTYFQNEAQLEKSRLLSDRFSAERPKGSFSTLEIQRTEQGDSAMYLCASSSRDSAYEQYFGPGTRLTVT.

The V call is TRBV11-1, the J call TRBJ2-5; TRBD1 matches at 12 bases. Unmatched junction bases numbered 6, after V lost 5 bases and J lost 5 bases. Germline lookup yields CDR1 SGHAT and CDR2 FQDESV (reference sequence). This CDR3 is 15 amino acids long. The CDR3 sequence is CASSQGDRGQETQYF. Here the CDR3 DNA reads TGTGCCAGCAGCCAAGGGGACAGGGGGCAGGAGACCCAGTACTTC.

The gene calls are TRBV3-1 (or the pseudogene TRBV3-2) and TRBJ2-1; 8 bases match TRBD2. This CDR3 comprises 17 residues. Germline values: CDR1 LGHDT, CDR2 YNNKEL (reference sequence). Trimming removed 4 bases from V and 2 bases from J; junction bases left unmatched: 10. The CDR3, as DNA: TGTGCCAGCAGCCCCGAGCGGGGGACGCCCACCTACAATGAGCAGTTCTTC. This translates into CASSPERGTPTYNEQFF.

The chain combines TRBV28 with TRBJ2-7, with TRBD1 as a possible D gene (5 bases). The CDR3 contains 13 residues. V gave up 2 bases and J gave up 2 bases, with 7 bases separating them. The germline CDR1 and CDR2 sequences are MDHEN and SYDVKM. This CDR3 is CASSLQGTYEQYF. The CDR3, as DNA: TGTGCCAGCAGTTTACAGGGCACCTACGAGCAGTACTTC. Complete variable domain (other parts from reference TRBV28 and TRBJ2-7): DVKVTQSSRYLVKRTGEKVFLECVQDMDHENMFWYRQDPGLGLRLIYFSYDVKMKEKGDIPEGYSVSREKKERFSLILESASTNQTSMYLCASSLQGTYEQYFGPGTRLTVT.

The V and J genes are TRBV3-1 (or the pseudogene TRBV3-2) and TRBJ1-2; the match to TRBD1 covers 12 bases. J was trimmed by 5 bases and V by 3 bases; bases with no gene match: 7. Germline V gives CDR1 LGHDT, CDR2 YNNKEL (reference sequence). This CDR3 contains 16 residues. The CDR3 DNA reads as TGTGCCAGCAGCCACCGGGACAGGGGGCGAGGTTATGGCTACACCTTC. Encoded protein: CASSHRDRGRGYGYTF.

This clone came up a few times. This rearrangement joins TRBV3-1 (or the pseudogene TRBV3-2) to TRBJ1-6, with 8 bases identical to TRBD1. Trimming at V came to 4 bases and at J to 8 bases, leaving 13 bases not matched to a gene. The CDR3 length is 17 residues. The V gene's germline CDR1 is LGHDT and CDR2 YNNKEL (reference sequence). For the CDR3, the DNA is TGTGCCAGCAGCCCAACGGGTGGGGCAGGGGGCTATTCACCCCTCCACTTT. It translates to CASSPTGGAGGYSPLHF.

Details on this clone: Other DNA sequences from this sample encode an identical CDR3 as well. The rearrangement uses TRBV7-9 and TRBJ1-5, with unresolved D. The CDR3 has 15 amino acids. Germline assignment: CDR1 SEHNR and CDR2 FQNEAQ (reference sequence). Trimming took 2 bases from V and 0 from J, leaving 8 bases between them. The CDR3 nucleotides read TGTGCCAGCAGCTTATCAGGTATTAGCAATCAGCCCCAGCATTTT. It encodes CASSLSGISNQPQHF.

The rearrangement links TRBV7-9 to TRBJ1-1, with TRBD1 as a possible D gene (5 bases). The germline V gene encodes CDR1 SEHNR and CDR2 FQNEAQ (reference sequence). The CDR3 is 13 residues long. The V gene lost 1 base and the J gene lost 7 bases, with 10 bases spanning the gap. This CDR3 is CASSLETDVEAFF. The CDR3 coding sequence is TGTGCCAGCAGCTTAGAGACAGACGTTGAAGCTTTCTTT.

The chain carries TRBV7-2 and TRBJ2-3; TRBD2 agrees at 12 bases. Germline CDR1 SGHTA, CDR2 FQGNSA. The CDR3 is 18 amino acids. V dropped 1 base and J dropped 1; count of bases not matched to a gene: 6. The CDR3 DNA reads TGTGCCAGCAGCTTAGATGGGACTAGCGGGCTTCGCACAGATACGCAGTATTTT. This encodes CASSLDGTSGLRTDTQYF.

The gene calls are TRBV6-1 and TRBJ1-6, with TRBD1 matching 7 bases. Trimming took 4 bases from V and 10 from J; bases not matched to a gene: 13. Germline CDR1 is MNHNS and CDR2 is SASEGT. The CDR3 length is 16 residues. CDR3 nucleotide sequence: TGTGCCAGCAGTGTAGAGGGGGCGATGAGTGGATCACCCCTCCACTTT. Translation: CASSVEGAMSGSPLHF.

The chain carries TRBV12-3 or TRBV12-4 and TRBJ2-7, with D tentatively TRBD1 (5 bases). V was shortened by 5 bases and J by 3 bases, with 11 bases between the two germline ends. This CDR3 spans 13 amino acids. The CDR3 coding sequence is TGTGCCAGCAGTCCAAGTCAGGGCTACGAGCAGTACTTC. Its translation is CASSPSQGYEQYF.